This record covers a single T cell receptor beta chain. Its antigen remains unknown. These data belong to a study of cytomegalovirus exposure and HLA in healthy donors. Study results and caveats: TCR beta sequences reportedly predicted the HLA-A and HLA-B alleles of most subjects accurately. An analysis was carried out at a later point. It showed that HLA-associated TCR beta chains were more clonally expanded than equally common non-associated chains. Data from an earlier analysis indicated that most TCR beta V segments were productive either about 90% or about 30% of the time.

Amplification used 60 Vbeta primers and 13 Jbeta primers. Assay used: immunoSEQ multiplex PCR; TCRdb lists only in-frame clones, some missing. The table records about 86,000 clones, approximately 70% of them present only once. From germline, CDR1 is MNHEY and CDR2 SVGAGI. CDR3 length: 15 amino acids. V was pared by 4 bases and J by 2 bases, with 6 bases of the junction left unmatched. The sequencing sample was made of PBMCs. The chain has TRBV6-5 and TRBJ2-3; 7 bases agree with TRBD1. This receptor was obtained from a man aged 60 to 75 in good health and CMV-seronegative. The CDR3 spells CASSSTGWTTDTQYF. CDR3 nucleotide sequence: TGTGCCAGCAGTTCGACAGGGTGGACCACAGATACGCAGTATTTT.